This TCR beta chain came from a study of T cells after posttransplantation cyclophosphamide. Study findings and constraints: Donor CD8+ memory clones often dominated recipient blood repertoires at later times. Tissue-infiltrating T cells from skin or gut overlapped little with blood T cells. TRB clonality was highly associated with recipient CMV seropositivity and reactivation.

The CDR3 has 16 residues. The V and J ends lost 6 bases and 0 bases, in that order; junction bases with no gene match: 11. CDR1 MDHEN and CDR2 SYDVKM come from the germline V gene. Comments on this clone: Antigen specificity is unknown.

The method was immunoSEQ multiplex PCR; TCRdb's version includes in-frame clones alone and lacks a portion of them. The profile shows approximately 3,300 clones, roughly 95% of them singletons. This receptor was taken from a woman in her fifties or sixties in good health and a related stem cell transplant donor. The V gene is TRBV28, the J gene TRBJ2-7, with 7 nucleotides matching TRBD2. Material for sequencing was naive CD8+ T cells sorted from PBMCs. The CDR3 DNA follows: TGTGCCAGCAGCCCCGGGGTCAGCGGGATCTCCTACGAGCAGTACTTC. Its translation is CASSPGVSGISYEQYF.